A single sample is the source of the 17 T cell receptor beta chains below, sequenced in a study of cytomegalovirus exposure and HLA in healthy donors. With 60 Vbeta and 13 Jbeta primers, the PCR was carried out. Here immunoSEQ multiplex PCR was the method, and the copy in TCRdb shows in-frame clones only, minus some. The sample includes 150,000 or so clones, roughly four fifths of them seen just once. Sequencing was performed on PBMCs. Receptors originate from a man in his forties in good health and CMV-seronegative.

The chain recombines TRBV5-1 with TRBJ2-5; the D gene is possibly TRBD2 (5 bases). Trimming shortened V by 7 bases and J by 5 bases, and 21 bases separated the two germline ends. CDR3 length: 15 residues. Germline values: CDR1 SGHRS, CDR2 YFSETQ. CDR3 amino acids: CASVRSPAAGETQYF. CDR3 DNA sequence: TGCGCCAGCGTGAGGTCCCCAGCGGCGGGTGAGACCCAGTACTTC. Full variable domain (outside the CDR3, taken from reference TRBV5-1 and TRBJ2-5): KAGVTQTPRYLIKTRGQQVTLSCSPISGHRSVSWYQQTPGQGLQFLFEYFSETQRNKGNFPGRFSGRQFSNSRSEMNVSTLELGDSALYLCASVRSPAAGETQYFGPGTRLLVL.

The J gene is TRBJ2-7, the V gene TRBV7-9; 7 bases line up with TRBD1. The V and J ends lost 5 bases and 3 bases, in that order; junction bases with no gene match: 10. This CDR3 has 15 residues. Per the germline V gene, CDR1 is SEHNR and CDR2 is FQNEAQ (reference sequence). The CDR3 spells CASSPVGTAYYEQYF. The DNA for the CDR3 is TGTGCCAGCAGCCCCGTAGGGACAGCTTACTACGAGCAGTACTTC. The whole variable domain, remainder taken from reference TRBV7-9 and TRBJ2-7, is DTGVSQNPRHKITKRGQNVTFRCDPISEHNRLYWYRQTLGQGPEFLTYFQNEAQLEKSRLLSDRFSAERPKGSFSTLEIQRTEQGDSAMYLCASSPVGTAYYEQYFGPGTRLTVT.

This clone was seen a single time. This rearrangement joins TRBV5-6 to TRBJ2-2; TRBD2 is a possible D gene (5 bases). This CDR3 spans 14 amino acids. V was pared by 4 bases and J by 6 bases, with 13 bases between. Germline-derived CDR1 and CDR2 are SGHDT and YYEEEE. The chain's CDR3 is CASSLIRGPGELFF. DNA of the CDR3: TGTGCCAGCAGCCTGATCCGAGGGCCCGGGGAGCTGTTTTTT.

This chain uses TRBV10-2 with TRBJ2-2, with TRBD2 identical over 12 bases. Germline V gene sequence: CDR1 WSHSY, CDR2 SAAADI. V was pared by 6 bases and J by 6 bases, with 17 bases of the junction left unmatched. The CDR3 is made up of 19 amino acids. This CDR3 reads CASSLVRLAGAKYAGELFF. For the CDR3, the DNA is TGCGCCAGCAGCCTGGTTCGACTAGCGGGAGCGAAATACGCCGGGGAGCTGTTTTTT.

The gene calls are TRBV9 and TRBJ2-7; TRBD1 matches at 10 bases. Germline-derived CDR1 and CDR2 are SGDLS and YYNGEE. The CDR3 length is 14 residues. V was clipped by 4 bases and J by 3 bases; unmatched bases: 4. CDR3 DNA: TGTGCCAGCAGCCCTAGGACAGGGGGCTACGAGCAGTACTTC. Amino acid sequence: CASSPRTGGYEQYF.

The J gene is TRBJ1-1, the V gene TRBV28; no firm D call. Germline values: CDR1 MDHEN, CDR2 SYDVKM. With 8 bases removed from V and 7 bases from J, the gap between germline ends came to 14 bases. This CDR3 has 12 residues. CDR3 nucleotide sequence: TGTGCCAGCGGCTCCATACGTGGTGAAGCTTTCTTT. Translated, it gives CASGSIRGEAFF.

The V call is TRBV5-1, the J call TRBJ1-1, with D hard to call. V gave up 2 bases and J gave up 0 bases, with 11 bases separating them. The CDR3 sequence is 15 residues long. Per germline, CDR1 SGHRS and CDR2 YFSETQ. CDR3 DNA: TGCGCCAGCAGCTTAAACAGCCTCATGAACACTGAAGCTTTCTTT. Translated, it gives CASSLNSLMNTEAFF.

V is TRBV20-1 and J is TRBJ1-2; D uncertain. Between the trimmed V and J ends, which lost 3 bases and 8 bases, there was a span of 10 bases. This CDR3 has 11 residues. CDR1 DFQATT and CDR2 SNEGSKA come from the germline V gene (reference sequence). The CDR3 region has the DNA TGCAGTGCTAGCCATACGAGGGGCTACACCTTC. Amino acids: CSASHTRGYTF.

The chain joins TRBV7-3 to TRBJ2-1; 8 positions agree with TRBD2. The CDR3 is made up of 14 amino acids. Germline V gives CDR1 SGHTA, CDR2 FQGTGA. V was pared by 5 bases and J by 3 bases, with 3 bases of the junction left unmatched. The CDR3 protein is CASSQSGGYNEQFF. The CDR3 DNA is TGTGCCAGCAGCCAAAGCGGGGGCTACAATGAGCAGTTCTTC.

The chain employs TRBV6-5 and TRBJ2-7; 7 bases align to TRBD2. Trimming at V came to 6 bases and at J to 6 bases, leaving 11 bases not matched to a gene. This CDR3 is built from 14 residues. In germline, CDR1 is MNHEY, CDR2 SVGAGI. The CDR3 spells CASRREGLLLEQYF. The CDR3 coding sequence is TGTGCCAGCAGGAGGGAGGGACTTCTCCTCGAGCAGTACTTC.

The V and J genes are TRBV4-1 and TRBJ2-7; D is possibly TRBD2 (5 bases). The CDR3 runs 15 residues. The germline V and J ends were trimmed by 3 bases and 4 bases, with 16 bases remaining between them. Germline V lookup: CDR1 MGHRA, CDR2 YSYEKL. The CDR3 DNA is TGCGCCAGCAGCCAGGGTATGGGCGGGCTTTACGAGCAGTACTTC. Its translation: CASSQGMGGLYEQYF.

The chain employs TRBV19 and TRBJ2-5, with 8 bases lining up with TRBD2. Germline V gene data show CDR1 as LNHDA and CDR2 as SQIVND (reference sequence). Trimming cost V 3 bases and J 3 bases; bases outside gene matches: 15. This CDR3 comprises 18 residues. CDR3 sequence reads: CASSIEFAGGPNEETQYF. The CDR3 DNA reads as TGTGCCAGTAGTATCGAGTTCGCGGGGGGACCAAATGAAGAGACCCAGTACTTC.

The chain recombines TRBV27 with TRBJ1-1; no clear D. This CDR3 is built from 14 residues. The germline CDR1 and CDR2 sequences are MNHEY and SMNVEV (reference sequence). V lost 4 bases and J 5 bases, leaving 14 bases between the germline ends. This CDR3 is CASSYGSDLTEAFF. DNA for the CDR3: TGTGCCAGCAGTTACGGGTCAGATCTGACTGAAGCTTTCTTT.

This chain joins TRBV11-2 and TRBJ2-7, with TRBD1 matching 10 bases. Germline V gene lookup returns CDR1 SGHAT and CDR2 FQNNGV. The ends lost 0 bases at V and 2 bases at J; junction bases unmatched: 4. The CDR3 is made up of 16 amino acids. CDR3 loop: CASSLDGGTGAYEQYF. CDR3 nucleotide sequence: TGTGCCAGCAGCTTAGACGGTGGGACAGGGGCCTACGAGCAGTACTTC.

The V call is TRBV19, the J call TRBJ2-7; 7 bases match TRBD1. The germline V gene has CDR1 LNHDA and CDR2 SQIVND (reference sequence). V was clipped by 6 bases and J by 6 bases; unmatched bases: 8. CDR3 length: 13 residues. CDR3 loop: CASSGTEAGEQYF. For the CDR3, the DNA is TGTGCCAGTAGCGGGACAGAGGCAGGCGAGCAGTACTTC. Using reference TRBV19 and TRBJ2-7 for the parts outside the CDR3, the full variable domain is DGGITQSPKYLFRKEGQNVTLSCEQNLNHDAMYWYRQDPGQGLRLIYYSQIVNDFQKGDIAEGYSVSREKKESFPLTVTSAQKNPTAFYLCASSGTEAGEQYFGPGTRLTVT.

The rearrangement uses TRBV7-2 and TRBJ2-4, with a weak D call TRBD2 (5 bases). Germline V gene sequence: CDR1 SGHTA, CDR2 FQGNSA. The CDR3 covers 13 residues. V lost 7 bases to trimming and J lost 9 bases, with 16 bases between them. CDR3 DNA: TGTGCCAGCATCCTGGGCCGCGGAGGCATTCAGTACTTC. Translated, it gives CASILGRGGIQYF.

Points on this clone: Relative to the germline gene, one junction end is altered; a read error may explain this. The chain uses TRBV5-1 and TRBJ2-7; TRBD1 agrees at 7 bases. The CDR3 contains 11 residues. Germline V gene lookup returns CDR1 SGHRS and CDR2 YFSETQ. As DNA, the CDR3 is TGCGCCAGCAGCTTGGCGGGACAGATCTTCTTC. Its translation is CASSLAGQIFF.